The T cell receptor beta chain under discussion was sequenced for a study of T-cell reconstitution after alpha-beta-depleted transplantation in children. The study, taken as a whole, reports: By about two months after transplant, alpha-beta T cells reportedly arose from several hundred graft clones that had expanded.

The CDR3 is made up of 15 amino acids. In germline, CDR1 is KGHDR, CDR2 SFDVKD. J was trimmed by 8 bases and V by 7 bases; bases with no gene match: 13. Unique molecular identifiers were incorporated into the prepared TCRbeta library. TCRdb recomputed calls from the PCR reads with MiXCR, one row per CDR3 protein. The table shows fewer than 550,000 distinct CDR3 sequences, with roughly an eighth occurring only once. Points on this clonotype: Its antigen is not known.

The chain couples TRBV24-1 to TRBJ2-1; 7 bases fit TRBD2. The starting material was PBMCs, mostly from graft donor cells, obtained 180 days after TCRalphabeta/CD19-depleted stem cell transplant. The sequence derives from a female patient aged 2-10 years who had a stem cell transplant for aplastic anemia, so the T cells may come from the graft donor. CDR3 residues: CATSRGVTHWDEQFF. In DNA form, the CDR3 reads TGTGCCACCAGCCGGGGGGTAACACACTGGGATGAGCAGTTCTTC.